One TCR beta chain is described in this entry. As yet, its antigen is unknown. This sample is drawn from a study of shared clonotypes between healthy human individuals. Study-wide results and limits: Approximately 5.3% was the fraction of naive CD4 clonotypes found shared across a handful of donors. Represented diversity, genetic and exposure-history alike, was limited by few donors. The sampled material consisted only of blood, and tissue repertoires are likely to differ.

The V gene end was trimmed by 5 bases and the J gene end by 2 bases; junction bases not matched to a gene: 6. Germline CDR1 reads PRHDT; CDR2 reads FYEKMQ (reference sequence). This CDR3 region has 15 residues. Measured with immunoSEQ multiplex PCR; TCRdb has only the in-frame clones, and not every one. There are millions of clones in the sample; 85% to 95% occur only once, and roughly 1.1% lies in the top ten. CD8 cells regarded as naive lacked CD45RO, were positively chosen for CCR7, and omitted terminally differentiated effector memory CD45RA+ cells. The donor population consisted of healthy HIV-negative adults with no recent acute infections or vaccinations.

Sample: naive CD8+ T cells sorted from blood. J is TRBJ2-3 and V is TRBV13; 8 nucleotides line up with TRBD2. The receptor's source is a man in his late teens or twenties in good health. CDR3 nucleotides: TGTGCCAGCAGCCCATTAGCGGGATCCACAGATACGCAGTATTTT. Translated: CASSPLAGSTDTQYF. Looking up the rest from reference TRBV13 and TRBJ2-3 gives the full variable domain: AAGVIQSPRHLIKEKRETATLKCYPIPRHDTVYWYQQGPGQDPQFLISFYEKMQSDKGSIPDRFSAQQFSDYHSELNMSSLELGDSALYFCASSPLAGSTDTQYFGPGTRLTVL.